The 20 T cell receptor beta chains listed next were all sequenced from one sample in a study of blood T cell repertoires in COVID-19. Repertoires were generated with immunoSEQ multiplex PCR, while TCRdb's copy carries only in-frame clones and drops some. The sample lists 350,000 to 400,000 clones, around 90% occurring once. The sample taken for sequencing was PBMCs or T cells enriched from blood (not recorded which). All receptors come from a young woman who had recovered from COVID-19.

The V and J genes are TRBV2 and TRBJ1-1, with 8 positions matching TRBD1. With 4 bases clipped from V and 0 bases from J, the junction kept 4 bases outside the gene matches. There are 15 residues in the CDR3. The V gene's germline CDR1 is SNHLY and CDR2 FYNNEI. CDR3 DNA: TGTGCCAGCAGTGCGGCAGGGGGCTTGAACACTGAAGCTTTCTTT. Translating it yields CASSAAGGLNTEAFF.

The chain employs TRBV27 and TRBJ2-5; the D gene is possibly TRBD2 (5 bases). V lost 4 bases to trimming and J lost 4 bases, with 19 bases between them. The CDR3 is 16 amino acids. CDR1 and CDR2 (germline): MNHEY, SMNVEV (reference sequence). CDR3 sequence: CASSYPLRVISETQYF. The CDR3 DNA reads TGTGCCAGCAGTTACCCACTGAGGGTCATATCAGAGACCCAGTACTTC.

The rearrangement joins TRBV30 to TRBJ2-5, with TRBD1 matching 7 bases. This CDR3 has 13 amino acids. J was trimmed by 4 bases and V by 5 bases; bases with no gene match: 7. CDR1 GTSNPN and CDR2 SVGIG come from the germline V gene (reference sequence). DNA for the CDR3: TGTGCCTGGGGTGCAGGGGGTCCAGAGACCCAGTACTTC. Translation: CAWGAGGPETQYF.

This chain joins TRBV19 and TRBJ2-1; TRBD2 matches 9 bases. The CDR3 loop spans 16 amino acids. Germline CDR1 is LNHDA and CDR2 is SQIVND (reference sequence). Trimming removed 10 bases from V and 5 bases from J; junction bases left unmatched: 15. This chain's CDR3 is CATLDGGAGGNNEQFF. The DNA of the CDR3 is TGTGCCACCCTAGATGGGGGTGCGGGGGGGAACAATGAGCAGTTCTTC.

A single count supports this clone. The CDR3 sequence is CASSQGQQGDAFF. The CDR3 DNA follows: TGTGCCAGCAGCCAAGGACAGCAGGGCGATGCTTTCTTT. This rearrangement joins TRBV3-1 (or the pseudogene TRBV3-2) to TRBJ1-1; the D gene is possibly TRBD1 (5 bases). V gave up 1 base and J gave up 11 bases, with 14 bases separating them. In germline, CDR1 is LGHDT, CDR2 YNNKEL (reference sequence). The CDR3 sequence is 13 residues long.

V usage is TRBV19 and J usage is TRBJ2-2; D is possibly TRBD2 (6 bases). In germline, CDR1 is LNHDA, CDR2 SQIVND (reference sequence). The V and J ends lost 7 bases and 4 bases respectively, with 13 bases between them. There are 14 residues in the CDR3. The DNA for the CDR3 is TGTGCCAGTAACCGGGAGACCTTCACCGGGGAGCTGTTTTTT. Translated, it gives CASNRETFTGELFF.

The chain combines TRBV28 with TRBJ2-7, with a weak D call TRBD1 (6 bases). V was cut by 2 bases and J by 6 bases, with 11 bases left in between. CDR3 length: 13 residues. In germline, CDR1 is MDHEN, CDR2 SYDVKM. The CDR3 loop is CASSLNRVAEQYF. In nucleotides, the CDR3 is TGTGCCAGCAGTTTAAACAGGGTAGCCGAGCAGTACTTC.

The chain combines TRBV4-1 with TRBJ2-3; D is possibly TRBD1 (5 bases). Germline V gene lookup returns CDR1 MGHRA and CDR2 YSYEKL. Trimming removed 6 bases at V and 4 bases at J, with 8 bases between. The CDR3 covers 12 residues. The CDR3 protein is CASRGLADTQYF. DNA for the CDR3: TGCGCCAGCAGGGGGCTGGCAGATACGCAGTATTTT.

CDR3 DNA sequence: TGTGCCAGCAGCTTGGCCTCCAGCGGGGGCTTCTACGAGCAGTACTTC. This sequence encodes CASSLASSGGFYEQYF. The rearrangement joins TRBV5-4 to TRBJ2-7, with TRBD2 matching over 8 bases. V lost 0 bases to trimming and J lost 3 bases; unmatched junction nucleotides: 8. The CDR3 is made up of 16 amino acids. Germline V gene sequence: CDR1 SGHNT, CDR2 YYREEE (reference sequence).

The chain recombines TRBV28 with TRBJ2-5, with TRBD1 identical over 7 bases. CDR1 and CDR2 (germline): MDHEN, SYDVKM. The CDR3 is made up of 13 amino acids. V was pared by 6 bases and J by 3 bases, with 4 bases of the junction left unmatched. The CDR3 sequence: CASRLTGKETQYF. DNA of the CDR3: TGTGCCAGCAGATTGACAGGGAAAGAGACCCAGTACTTC.

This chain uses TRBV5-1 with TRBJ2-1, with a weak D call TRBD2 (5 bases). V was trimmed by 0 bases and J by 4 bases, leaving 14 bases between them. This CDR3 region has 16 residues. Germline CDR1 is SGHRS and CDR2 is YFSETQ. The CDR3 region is CASSLGGENKYNEQFF. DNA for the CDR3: TGCGCCAGCAGCTTGGGTGGGGAGAACAAATACAATGAGCAGTTCTTC.

CDR3 DNA sequence: TGTGCCAGTAGTATGGCGGGGTCCTACAATGAGCAGTTCTTC. Amino acid sequence: CASSMAGSYNEQFF. V is TRBV19 and J is TRBJ2-1, with D perhaps matching TRBD2 (6 bases). Germline CDR1 LNHDA, CDR2 SQIVND (reference sequence). CDR3 length equals 14 residues. The ends were cut back, 3 bases at V and 1 base at J, with 7 bases in the middle.

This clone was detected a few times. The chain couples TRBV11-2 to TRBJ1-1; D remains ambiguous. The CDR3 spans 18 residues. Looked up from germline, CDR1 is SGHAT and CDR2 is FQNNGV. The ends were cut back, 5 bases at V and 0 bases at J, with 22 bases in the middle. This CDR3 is CASSLTRRTGSMNTEAFF. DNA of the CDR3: TGTGCCAGCAGCCTCACCCGGAGGACGGGTTCCATGAACACTGAAGCTTTCTTT.

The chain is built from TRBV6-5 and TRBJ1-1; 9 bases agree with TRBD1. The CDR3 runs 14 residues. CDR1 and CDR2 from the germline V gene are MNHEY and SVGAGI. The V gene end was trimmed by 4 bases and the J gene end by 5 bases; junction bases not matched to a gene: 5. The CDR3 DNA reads TGTGCCAGCAGTTGGGACAGGGTGGGGACTGAAGCTTTCTTT. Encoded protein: CASSWDRVGTEAFF.

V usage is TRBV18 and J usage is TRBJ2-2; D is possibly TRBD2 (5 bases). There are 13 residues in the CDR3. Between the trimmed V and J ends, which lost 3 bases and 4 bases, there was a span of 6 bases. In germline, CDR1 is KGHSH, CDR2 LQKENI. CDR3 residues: CASSPRGTGELFF. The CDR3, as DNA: TGTGCCAGCTCACCTCGGGGCACCGGGGAGCTGTTTTTT.

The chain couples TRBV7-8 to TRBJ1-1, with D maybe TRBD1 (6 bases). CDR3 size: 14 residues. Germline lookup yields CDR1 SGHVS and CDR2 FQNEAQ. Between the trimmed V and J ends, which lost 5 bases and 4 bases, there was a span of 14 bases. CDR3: CASSRGQGITEAFF. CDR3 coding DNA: TGTGCCAGCAGCCGAGGGCAGGGGATCACTGAAGCTTTCTTT. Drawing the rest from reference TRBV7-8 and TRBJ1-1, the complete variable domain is GAGVSQSPRYKVAKRGQDVALRCDPISGHVSLFWYQQALGQGPEFLTYFQNEAQLDKSGLPSDRFFAERPEGSVSTLKIQRTQQEDSAVYLCASSRGQGITEAFFGQGTRLTVV.

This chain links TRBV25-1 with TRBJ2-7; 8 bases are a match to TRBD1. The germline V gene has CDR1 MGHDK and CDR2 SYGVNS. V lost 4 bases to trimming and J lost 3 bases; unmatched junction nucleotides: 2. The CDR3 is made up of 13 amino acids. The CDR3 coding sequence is TGTGCCAGCAGTGGTACAGGGGGCTACGAGCAGTACTTC. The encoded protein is CASSGTGGYEQYF.

CDR3 coding DNA: TGTGCCAGCAGTGAATGGGACAGGGGAGAAGCTTTCTTT. It translates to CASSEWDRGEAFF. J is TRBJ1-1 and V is TRBV6-1; the match to TRBD1 covers 10 bases. Per the germline V gene, CDR1 is MNHNS and CDR2 is SASEGT. V shed 2 bases, J shed 8 bases, and the junction held 2 bases outside the gene matches. The CDR3 loop spans 13 amino acids.

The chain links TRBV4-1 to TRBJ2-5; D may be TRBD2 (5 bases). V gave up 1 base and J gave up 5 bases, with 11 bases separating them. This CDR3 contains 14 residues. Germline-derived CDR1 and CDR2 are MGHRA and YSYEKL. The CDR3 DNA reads TGCGCCAGCAGCCAAGCTGACTATGGGGAGACCCAGTACTTC. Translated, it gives CASSQADYGETQYF.

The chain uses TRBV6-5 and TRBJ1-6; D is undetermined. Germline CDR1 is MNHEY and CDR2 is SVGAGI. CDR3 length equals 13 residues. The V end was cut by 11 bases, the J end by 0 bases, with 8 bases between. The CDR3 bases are TGTGCCTCACACAACTCCTATAATTCACCCCTCCACTTT. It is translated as CASHNSYNSPLHF.